This TCR beta chain was found in a study of shared clonotypes between healthy human individuals. On this clone itself: Its specificity is not known.

Assay execution proceeded at the deep level. The table came from immunoSEQ multiplex PCR; TCRdb's copy has only in-frame clones and leaves some out. The sample lists around 2,000,000 clones; roughly 94% were seen once. Germline values: CDR1 KGHSH, CDR2 LQKENI. Trimming pared 5 bases from V and 5 bases from J, leaving 9 bases between. This CDR3 comprises 12 residues. Study-level points and caveats: Generation of non-shared clonotypes was less probable than generation of clonotypes shared by all four donors.

The sequence was obtained from a man younger than 30 in good health. Sequencing used naive CD4+ T cells sorted from blood. The subset denotes: CD45RA+ positively selected. V and J are TRBV18 and TRBJ1-1; maybe TRBD1 (6 bases). CDR3 amino acids: CASSNDRTEAFF. In nucleotides, the CDR3 is TGTGCCAGCTCAAATGACAGGACTGAAGCTTTCTTT.